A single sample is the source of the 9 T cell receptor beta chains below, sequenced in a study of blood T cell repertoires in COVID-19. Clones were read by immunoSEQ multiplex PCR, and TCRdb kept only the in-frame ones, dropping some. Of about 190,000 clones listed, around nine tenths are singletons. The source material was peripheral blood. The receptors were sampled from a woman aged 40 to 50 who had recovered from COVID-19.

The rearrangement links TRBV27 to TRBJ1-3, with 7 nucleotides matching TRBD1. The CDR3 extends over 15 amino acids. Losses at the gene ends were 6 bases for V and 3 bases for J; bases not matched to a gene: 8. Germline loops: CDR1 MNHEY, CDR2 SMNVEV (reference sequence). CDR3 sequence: CASRISGTVGNTIYF. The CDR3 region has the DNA TGTGCCAGCAGGATCTCCGGGACAGTTGGAAACACCATATATTTT.

The CDR3: CASSGLGQESNYGYTF. In DNA form, the CDR3 reads TGTGCCAGCAGTGGATTGGGACAGGAAAGTAACTATGGCTACACCTTC. V gene TRBV2 combines with J gene TRBJ1-2; the match to TRBD1 covers 8 bases. This CDR3 region has 16 residues. Trimming at V came to 4 bases and at J to 1 base, leaving 8 bases not matched to a gene. The germline V gene has CDR1 SNHLY and CDR2 FYNNEI.

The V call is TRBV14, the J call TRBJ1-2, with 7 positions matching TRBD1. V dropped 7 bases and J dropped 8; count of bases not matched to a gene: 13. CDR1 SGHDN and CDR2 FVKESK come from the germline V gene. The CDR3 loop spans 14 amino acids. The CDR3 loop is CASTKMGRGEGYTF. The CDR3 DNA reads TGTGCCAGCACCAAGATGGGCAGGGGGGAAGGCTACACCTTC.

In DNA, the CDR3 is TGCGCCAGCAGTTGGGGGGTAAATAGCAATCAGCCCCAGCATTTT. Amino acid sequence: CASSWGVNSNQPQHF. The J gene is TRBJ1-5, the V gene TRBV5-1, with a possible D match to TRBD1 (5 bases). Trimming removed 5 bases at V and 0 bases at J, with 12 bases between. Germline V gene lookup returns CDR1 SGHRS and CDR2 YFSETQ. The CDR3 is made up of 15 amino acids.

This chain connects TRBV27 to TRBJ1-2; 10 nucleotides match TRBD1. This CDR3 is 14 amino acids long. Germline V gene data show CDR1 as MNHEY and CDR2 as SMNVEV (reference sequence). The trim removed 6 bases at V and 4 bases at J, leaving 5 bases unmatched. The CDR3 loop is CASSPGQGLYGYTF. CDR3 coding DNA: TGTGCCAGCAGCCCGGGACAGGGGCTCTATGGCTACACCTTC.

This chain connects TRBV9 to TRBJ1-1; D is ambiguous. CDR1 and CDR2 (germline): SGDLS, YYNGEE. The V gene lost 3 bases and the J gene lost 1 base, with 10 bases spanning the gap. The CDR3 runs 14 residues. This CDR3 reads CASSATWRNTEAFF. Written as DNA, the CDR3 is TGTGCCAGCAGCGCCACTTGGAGGAACACTGAAGCTTTCTTT.

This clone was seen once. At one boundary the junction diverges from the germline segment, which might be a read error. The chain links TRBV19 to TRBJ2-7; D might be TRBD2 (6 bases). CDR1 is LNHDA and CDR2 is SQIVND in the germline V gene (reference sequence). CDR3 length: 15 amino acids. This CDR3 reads CASSLEAGGAYEQYF. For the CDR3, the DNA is TGTGCCAGTAGTTTAGAAGCGGGTGGCGCCTACGAGCAGTACTTC.

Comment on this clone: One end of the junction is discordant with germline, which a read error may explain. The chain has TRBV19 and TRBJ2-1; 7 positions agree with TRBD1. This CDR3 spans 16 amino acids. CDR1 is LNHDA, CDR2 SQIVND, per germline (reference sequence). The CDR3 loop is CASTIYRGTEGNEQFF. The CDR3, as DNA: TGTGCCAGTACTATATATAGGGGGACAGAGGGGAATGAGCAGTTCTTC.

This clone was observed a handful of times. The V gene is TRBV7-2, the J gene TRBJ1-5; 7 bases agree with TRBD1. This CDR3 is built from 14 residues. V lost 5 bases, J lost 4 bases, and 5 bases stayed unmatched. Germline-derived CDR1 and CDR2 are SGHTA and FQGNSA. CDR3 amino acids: CASSPGTANQPQHF. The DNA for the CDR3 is TGTGCCAGCAGCCCCGGGACAGCAAATCAGCCCCAGCATTTT.